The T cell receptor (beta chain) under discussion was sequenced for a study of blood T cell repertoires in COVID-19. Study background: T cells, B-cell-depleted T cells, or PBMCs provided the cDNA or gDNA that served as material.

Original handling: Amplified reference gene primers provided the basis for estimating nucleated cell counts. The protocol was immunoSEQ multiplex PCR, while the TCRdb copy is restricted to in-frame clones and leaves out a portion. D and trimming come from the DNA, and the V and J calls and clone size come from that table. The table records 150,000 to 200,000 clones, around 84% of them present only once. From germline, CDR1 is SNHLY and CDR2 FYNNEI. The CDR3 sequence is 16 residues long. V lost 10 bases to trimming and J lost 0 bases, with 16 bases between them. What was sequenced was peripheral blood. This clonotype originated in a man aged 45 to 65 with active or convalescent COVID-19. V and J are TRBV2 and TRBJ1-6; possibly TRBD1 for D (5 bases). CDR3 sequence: CATSPGDHSYNSPLHF. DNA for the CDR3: TGTGCCACGTCACCGGGGGATCACTCCTATAATTCACCCCTCCACTTT.